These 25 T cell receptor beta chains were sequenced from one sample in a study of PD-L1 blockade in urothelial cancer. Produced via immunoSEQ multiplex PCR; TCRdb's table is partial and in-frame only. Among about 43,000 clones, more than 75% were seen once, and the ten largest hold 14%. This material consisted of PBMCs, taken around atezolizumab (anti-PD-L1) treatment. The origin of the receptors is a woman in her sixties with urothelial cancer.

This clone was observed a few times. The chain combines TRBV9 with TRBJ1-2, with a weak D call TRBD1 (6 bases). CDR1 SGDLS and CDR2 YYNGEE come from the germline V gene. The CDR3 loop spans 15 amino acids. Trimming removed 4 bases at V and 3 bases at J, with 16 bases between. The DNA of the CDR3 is TGTGCCAGCAGCTCTAGGACAGATGGATACTATGGCTACACCTTC. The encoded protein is CASSSRTDGYYGYTF.

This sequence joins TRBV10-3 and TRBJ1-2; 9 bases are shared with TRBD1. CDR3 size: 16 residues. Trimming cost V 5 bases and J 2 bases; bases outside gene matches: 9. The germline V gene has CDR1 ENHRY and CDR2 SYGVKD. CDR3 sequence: CAISPNTGTGNYGYTF. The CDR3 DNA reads TGTGCCATCAGTCCTAATACCGGGACAGGGAACTATGGCTACACCTTC.

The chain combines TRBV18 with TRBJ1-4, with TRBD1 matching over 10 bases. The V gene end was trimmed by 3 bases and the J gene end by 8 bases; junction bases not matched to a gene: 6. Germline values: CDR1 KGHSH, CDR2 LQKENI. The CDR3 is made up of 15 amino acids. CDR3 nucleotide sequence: TGTGCCAGCTCACCGAGGACAGGGGGGAACGAAAAACTGTTTTTT. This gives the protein CASSPRTGGNEKLFF.

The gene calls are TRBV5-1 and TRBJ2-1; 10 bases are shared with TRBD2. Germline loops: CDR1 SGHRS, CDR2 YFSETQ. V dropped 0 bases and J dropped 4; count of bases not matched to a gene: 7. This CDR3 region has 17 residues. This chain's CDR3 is CASSLVTSGDSYNEQFF. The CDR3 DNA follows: TGCGCCAGCAGCTTGGTAACTAGCGGGGACTCTTACAATGAGCAGTTCTTC.

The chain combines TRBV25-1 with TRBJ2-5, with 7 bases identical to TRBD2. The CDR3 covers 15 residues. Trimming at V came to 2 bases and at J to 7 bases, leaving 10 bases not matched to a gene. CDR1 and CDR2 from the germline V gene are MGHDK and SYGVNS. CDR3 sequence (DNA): TGTGCCAGCAGTGAAGCGGGGGTCGTCGGGGGGACCCAGTACTTC. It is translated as CASSEAGVVGGTQYF.

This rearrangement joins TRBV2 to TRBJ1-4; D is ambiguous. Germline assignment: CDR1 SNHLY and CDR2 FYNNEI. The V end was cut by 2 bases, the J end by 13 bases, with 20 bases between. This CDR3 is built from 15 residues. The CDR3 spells CASSERRPGGVGLFF. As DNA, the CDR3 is TGTGCCAGCAGTGAAAGGCGCCCAGGCGGGGTAGGACTGTTTTTT. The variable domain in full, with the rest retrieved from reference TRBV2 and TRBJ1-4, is EPEVTQTPSHQVTQMGQEVILRCVPISNHLYFYWYRQILGQKVEFLVSFYNNEISEKSEIFDDQFSVERPDGSNFTLKIRSTKLEDSAMYFCASSERRPGGVGLFFGSGTQLSVL.

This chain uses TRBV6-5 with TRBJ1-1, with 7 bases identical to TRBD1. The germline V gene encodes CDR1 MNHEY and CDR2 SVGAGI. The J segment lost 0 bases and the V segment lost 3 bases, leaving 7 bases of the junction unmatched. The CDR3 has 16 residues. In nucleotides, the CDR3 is TGTGCCAGCAGTTATTCGCCGGGACAGCTGAACACTGAAGCTTTCTTT. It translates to CASSYSPGQLNTEAFF.

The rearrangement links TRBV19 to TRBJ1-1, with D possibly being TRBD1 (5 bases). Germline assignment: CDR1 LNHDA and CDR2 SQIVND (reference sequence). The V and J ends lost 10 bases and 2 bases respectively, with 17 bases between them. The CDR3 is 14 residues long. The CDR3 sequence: CATSSGGPNTEAFF. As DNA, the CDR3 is TGTGCCACATCTTCCGGGGGACCTAACACTGAAGCTTTCTTT.

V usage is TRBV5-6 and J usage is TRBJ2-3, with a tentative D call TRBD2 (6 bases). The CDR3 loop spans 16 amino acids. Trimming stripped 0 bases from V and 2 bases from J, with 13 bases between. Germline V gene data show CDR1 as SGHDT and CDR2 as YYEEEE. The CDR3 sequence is CASSLARGTTTDTQYF. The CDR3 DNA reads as TGTGCCAGCAGCTTGGCACGGGGGACCACCACAGATACGCAGTATTTT.

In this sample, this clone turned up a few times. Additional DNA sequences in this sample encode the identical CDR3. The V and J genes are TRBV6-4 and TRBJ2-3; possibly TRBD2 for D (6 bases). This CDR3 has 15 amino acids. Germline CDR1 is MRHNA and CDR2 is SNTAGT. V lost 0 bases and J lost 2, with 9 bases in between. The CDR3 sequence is CASSDSGGATDTQYF. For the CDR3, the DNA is TGTGCCAGCAGTGACTCAGGCGGGGCCACAGATACGCAGTATTTT.

In nucleotides, the CDR3 is TGTGCCACCAGCGTTACTAGCGGGAGATACGAGCAGTACTTC. This codes for CATSVTSGRYEQYF. J is TRBJ2-7 and V is TRBV15, with 11 bases identical to TRBD2. This CDR3 contains 14 residues. Germline CDR1 and CDR2: LNHNV and YYDKDF (reference sequence). Trimming at V came to 5 bases and at J to 4 bases, leaving 4 bases not matched to a gene.

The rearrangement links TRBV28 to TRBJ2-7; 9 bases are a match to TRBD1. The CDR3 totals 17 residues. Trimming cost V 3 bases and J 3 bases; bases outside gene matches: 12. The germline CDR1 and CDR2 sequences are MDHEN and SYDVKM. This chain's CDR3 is CASSFHMLGQGNYEQYF. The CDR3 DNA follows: TGTGCCAGCAGTTTTCACATGTTGGGACAGGGTAACTACGAGCAGTACTTC. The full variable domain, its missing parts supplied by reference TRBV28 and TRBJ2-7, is DVKVTQSSRYLVKRTGEKVFLECVQDMDHENMFWYRQDPGLGLRLIYFSYDVKMKEKGDIPEGYSVSREKKERFSLILESASTNQTSMYLCASSFHMLGQGNYEQYFGPGTRLTVT.

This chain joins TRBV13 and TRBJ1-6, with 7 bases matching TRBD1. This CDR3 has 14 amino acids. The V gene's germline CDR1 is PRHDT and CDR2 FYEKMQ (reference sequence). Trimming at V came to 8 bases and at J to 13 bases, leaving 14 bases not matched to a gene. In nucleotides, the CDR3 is TGTGCCAGCTGGGAAAGGGGGAAGGGGGCTCCCCTCCACTTT. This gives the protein CASWERGKGAPLHF.

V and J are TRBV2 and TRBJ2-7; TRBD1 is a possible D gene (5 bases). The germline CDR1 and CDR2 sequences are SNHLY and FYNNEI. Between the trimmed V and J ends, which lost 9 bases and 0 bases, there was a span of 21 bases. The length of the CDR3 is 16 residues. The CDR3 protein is CARAKITGQNSYEQYF. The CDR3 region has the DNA TGTGCCAGGGCCAAGATTACAGGCCAGAACTCCTACGAGCAGTACTTC.

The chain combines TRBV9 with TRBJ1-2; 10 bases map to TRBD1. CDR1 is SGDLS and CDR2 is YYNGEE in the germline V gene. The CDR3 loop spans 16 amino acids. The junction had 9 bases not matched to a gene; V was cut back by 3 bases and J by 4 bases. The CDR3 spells CASSAGQGGVGYGYTF. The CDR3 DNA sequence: TGTGCCAGCAGCGCCGGACAGGGGGGGGTAGGCTATGGCTACACCTTC.

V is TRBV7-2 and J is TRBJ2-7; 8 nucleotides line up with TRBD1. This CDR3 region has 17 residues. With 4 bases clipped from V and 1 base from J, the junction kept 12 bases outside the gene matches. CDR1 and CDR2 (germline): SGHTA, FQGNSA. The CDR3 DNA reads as TGTGCCAGCAGCTACCCCGGGCGGGACAGGCGTTCCTACGAGCAGTACTTC. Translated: CASSYPGRDRRSYEQYF. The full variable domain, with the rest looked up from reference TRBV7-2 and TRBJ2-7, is GAGVSQSPSNKVTEKGKDVELRCDPISGHTALYWYRQSLGQGLEFLIYFQGNSAPDKSGLPSDRFSAERTGGSVSTLTIQRTQQEDSAVYLCASSYPGRDRRSYEQYFGPGTRLTVT.

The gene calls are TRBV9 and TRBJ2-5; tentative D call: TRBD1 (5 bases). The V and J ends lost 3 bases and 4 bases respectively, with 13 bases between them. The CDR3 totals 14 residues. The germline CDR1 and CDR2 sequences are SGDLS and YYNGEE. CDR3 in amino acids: CASSAWGGRETQYF. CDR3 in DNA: TGTGCCAGCAGCGCATGGGGCGGACGAGAGACCCAGTACTTC.

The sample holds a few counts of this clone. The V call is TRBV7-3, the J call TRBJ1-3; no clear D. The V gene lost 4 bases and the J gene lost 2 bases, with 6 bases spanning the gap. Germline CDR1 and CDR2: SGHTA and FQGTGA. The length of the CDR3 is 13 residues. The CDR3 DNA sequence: TGTGCCAGCAGCTCCCTTGCTGGAAACACCATATATTTT. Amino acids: CASSSLAGNTIYF. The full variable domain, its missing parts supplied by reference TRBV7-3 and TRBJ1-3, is GAGVSQTPSNKVTEKGKYVELRCDPISGHTALYWYRQSLGQGPEFLIYFQGTGAADDSGLPNDRFFAVRPEGSVSTLKIQRTERGDSAVYLCASSSLAGNTIYFGEGSWLTVV.

The CDR3 DNA follows: TGTGCCAGCAGTGGGGACTGGGGACTAGCGGGTCCCTGGAGCACAGATACGCAGTATTTT. Encoded protein: CASSGDWGLAGPWSTDTQYF. V gene TRBV2 combines with J gene TRBJ2-3, with 12 bases matching TRBD2. The J segment lost 0 bases and the V segment lost 4 bases, leaving 14 bases of the junction unmatched. The CDR3 length is 20 residues. Germline V lookup: CDR1 SNHLY, CDR2 FYNNEI.

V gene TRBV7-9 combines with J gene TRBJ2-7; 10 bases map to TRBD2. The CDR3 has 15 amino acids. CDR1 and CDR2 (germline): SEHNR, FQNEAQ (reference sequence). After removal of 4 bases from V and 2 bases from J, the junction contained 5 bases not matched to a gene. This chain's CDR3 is CASSSPLAGTYEQYF. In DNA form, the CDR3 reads TGTGCCAGCAGCTCCCCACTAGCGGGAACCTACGAGCAGTACTTC.

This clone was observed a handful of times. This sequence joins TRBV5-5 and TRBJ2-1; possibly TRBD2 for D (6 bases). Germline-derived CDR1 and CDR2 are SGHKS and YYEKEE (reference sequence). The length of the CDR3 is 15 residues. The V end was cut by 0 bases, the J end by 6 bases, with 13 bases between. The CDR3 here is CASSLVAGLINEQFF. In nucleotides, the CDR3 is TGTGCCAGCAGCTTGGTTGCGGGACTGATCAATGAGCAGTTCTTC.

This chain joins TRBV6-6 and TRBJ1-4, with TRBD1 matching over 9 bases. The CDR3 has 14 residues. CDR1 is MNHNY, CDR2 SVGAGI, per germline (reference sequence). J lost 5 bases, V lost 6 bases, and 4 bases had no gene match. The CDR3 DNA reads TGTGCCAGCAGGCGACAGGGGGAAAATGAAAAACTGTTTTTT. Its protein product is CASRRQGENEKLFF.

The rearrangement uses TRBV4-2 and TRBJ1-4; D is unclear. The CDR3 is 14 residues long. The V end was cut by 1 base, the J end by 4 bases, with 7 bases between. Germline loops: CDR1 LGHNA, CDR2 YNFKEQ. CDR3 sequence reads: CASSQGQVNEKLFF. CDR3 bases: TGTGCCAGCAGCCAAGGTCAGGTTAATGAAAAACTGTTTTTT.

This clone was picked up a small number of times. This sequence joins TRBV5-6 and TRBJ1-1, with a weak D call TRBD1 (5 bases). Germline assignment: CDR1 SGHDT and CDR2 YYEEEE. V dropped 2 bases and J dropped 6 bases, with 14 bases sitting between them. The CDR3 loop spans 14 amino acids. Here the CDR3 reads CASSFRREDPEAFF. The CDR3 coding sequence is TGTGCCAGCAGCTTTCGCAGGGAGGACCCTGAAGCTTTCTTT.

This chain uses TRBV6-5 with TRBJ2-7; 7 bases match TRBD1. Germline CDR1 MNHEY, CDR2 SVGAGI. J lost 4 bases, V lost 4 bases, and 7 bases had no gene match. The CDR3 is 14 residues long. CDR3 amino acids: CASSSGGDLYEQYF. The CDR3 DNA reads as TGTGCCAGCAGTTCAGGGGGTGATCTATACGAGCAGTACTTC.